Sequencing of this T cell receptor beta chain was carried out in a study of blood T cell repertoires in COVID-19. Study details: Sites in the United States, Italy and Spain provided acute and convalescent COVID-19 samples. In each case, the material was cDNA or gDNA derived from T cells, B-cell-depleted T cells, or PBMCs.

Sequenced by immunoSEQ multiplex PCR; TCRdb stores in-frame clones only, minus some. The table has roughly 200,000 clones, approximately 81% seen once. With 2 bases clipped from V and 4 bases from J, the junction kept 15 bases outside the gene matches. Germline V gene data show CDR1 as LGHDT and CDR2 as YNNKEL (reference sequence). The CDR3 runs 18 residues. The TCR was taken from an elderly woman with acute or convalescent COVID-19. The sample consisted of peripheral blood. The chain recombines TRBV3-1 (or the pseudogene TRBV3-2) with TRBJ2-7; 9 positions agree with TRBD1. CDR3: CASSQSRDREAGPYEQYF. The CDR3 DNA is TGTGCCAGCAGCCAAAGCCGGGACAGGGAAGCCGGTCCTTACGAGCAGTACTTC.